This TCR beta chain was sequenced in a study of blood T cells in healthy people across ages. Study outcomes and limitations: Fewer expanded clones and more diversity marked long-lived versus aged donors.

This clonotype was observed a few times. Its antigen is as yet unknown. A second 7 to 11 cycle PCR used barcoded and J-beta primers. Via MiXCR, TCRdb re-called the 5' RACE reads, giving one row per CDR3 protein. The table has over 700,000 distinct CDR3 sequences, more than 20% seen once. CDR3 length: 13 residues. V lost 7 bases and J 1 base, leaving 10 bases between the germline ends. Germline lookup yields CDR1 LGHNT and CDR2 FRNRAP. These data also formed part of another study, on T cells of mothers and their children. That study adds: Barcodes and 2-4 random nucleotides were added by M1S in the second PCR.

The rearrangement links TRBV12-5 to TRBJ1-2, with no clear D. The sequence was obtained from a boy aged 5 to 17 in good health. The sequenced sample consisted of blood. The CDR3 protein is CASVGGGNYGYTF. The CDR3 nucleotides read TGTGCTAGTGTCGGAGGCGGTAACTATGGCTACACCTTC.